The text below deals with one T cell receptor beta chain. The antigen is not known. The CDR3 sequence is 18 residues long. Germline CDR1 LGHNA, CDR2 YSLEER. The germline V and J ends were trimmed by 0 bases and 3 bases, with 19 bases remaining between them. This table comes from immunoSEQ multiplex PCR, and its TCRdb copy is limited to in-frame clones, with some not included. Of 53,000 or so clones in the sample, approximately 80% are singletons; the top ten hold approximately 17%. This entry comes from a study of T cells in localized non-small cell lung cancer. Findings of the study overall: Sequencing was limited to one tumor region, leaving the possibility of heterogeneity open. There was an association of higher blood T cell density with longer overall survival. Uninvolved adjacent lung showed the highest T cell clonality, exceeding tumor. In adjacent lung appeared a median around 55 of the top 100 tumor clones.

This TCR was recovered from a man aged 40 to 75 with stage III lung adenocarcinoma. Sequences were derived from peripheral blood mononuclear cells, sampled before any cancer treatment. The chain employs TRBV4-3 and TRBJ2-3; D is ambiguous. CDR3 residues: CASSQEGFGPSRTDTQYF. CDR3 sequence (DNA): TGCGCCAGCAGCCAAGAAGGTTTCGGCCCCTCAAGGACAGATACGCAGTATTTT.